Sequencing of this T cell receptor (beta chain) was carried out in a study of cytomegalovirus exposure and HLA in healthy donors (TCRdb year 2017). At the level of the whole study: According to an earlier analysis of 550 to 750 of the donors, roughly 180 million T cells yielded 117 million unique TCR beta sequences and approximately 300 Gb of sequence data. A separate validation cohort of about 110 different subjects was used in addition to the approximately 670-subject first cohort. An early release covering roughly 640 HLA-typed donors comprised 300 to 350 gigabases of sequencing data and around 80 million unique TCR sequences. High-throughput TCR immunosequencing, statistical association of individual TCRs with disease status, and machine learning were combined to predict cytomegalovirus infection status. Rather than using new phenotypic data, the later analysis identified candidate immune exposures from TCR beta sequences and from how often those sequences occurred across donors. The number of donors typed differed by locus, with about 629-630 for A, B, C, DRB1 and DQB1, about 500 for DQA1, some 570 for DPA1, and 400 to 490 for DPB1. In an earlier analysis of a few hundred of the donors, high-throughput TCR beta sequencing was used to judge whether each TCR beta V gene segment behaved as functional or pseudogenic. Alongside the repertoire data, information on donor age, sex, ethnicity and CMV serostatus was compiled. The genetic ancestry cluster associated with self-reported Caucasian donors included 70% to 85% of the 300 to 400 genotyped donors. The study profiled the T cell repertoires of hundreds of subjects by immunosequencing and related them to cytomegalovirus serostatus. A handful of DR-DQ haplotypes were handled as single units for association and clustering because linkage in the cohort was strong. In a later genetic analysis, genome-wide SNP genotypes for about three fifths of the roughly 670 donors were used, and that subset was treated as a discovery cohort. Every repertoire in the discovery cohort had been generated on one and the same sequencing platform. Both class I and class II loci were covered by HLA typing, at four-digit resolution. Among roughly 400 genotyped donors of the cohort, an average of about 240,000 unique TCR beta nucleotide sequences were sequenced per donor, roughly 18% of them non-productive. To study patterns of TCR occurrence, a later analysis re-analyzed previously published TCR beta repertoires from just over 650 donors and added high-resolution HLA genotyping. The aim of the study was to test whether cataloging public T cell receptors could identify signatures of past pathogen exposure. Points the paper makes about the study in general: Linkage disequilibrium might explain the correlated functional status among segregating V segments, but an unknown experimental factor could not be excluded. Because counts were too low, around 17 rarely observed V segments, including chromosome 9 orphons, were left out of the earlier analysis of approximately 500 of the donors. In vitro tests confirmed that a few of the cytomegalovirus-associated TCR beta chains recognize cytomegalovirus antigens. The authors suggested that the approach could potentially be generalized to other disease states and immunological phenotypes. According to a later analysis, TCR association rates differed among HLA loci, with DRB1 alleles showing the most associated TCRs and HLA-C alleles showing the fewest. In a later genetic analysis, a missense DCLRE1C variant was associated with V-gene and J-gene trimming of TCR beta chains, and the association was replicated in an independent cohort. This cohort had only TCR beta chains sequenced, and the lack of alpha or paired-chain data limited which features could be detected. In a later analysis, 16,951 TCR beta sequences were associated with specific HLA alleles at a false discovery rate of 0.05. Most TCR sequences were seen in very few donors, while some public TCRs were found in many individuals. The study gave a list of over 150 TCR beta chains associated with cytomegalovirus. A later genetic analysis reported fewer N-insertions in productive TCRs among donors in an Asian-associated ancestry cluster than the approximately 700-donor mean. Strong co-occurrence of HLA alleles, especially DR and DQ, made assigning TCR associations to individual alleles difficult. An earlier analysis of approximately 600 of the donors showed that most TCR beta V segments appeared in productive rearrangements either about 87% or about 30% of the time, which broadly matched IMGT annotations. A later analysis found that most CMV-associated TCR beta chains appeared HLA-restricted, with HLA associations seemingly driven largely by CMV exposure. The only immune exposure information available for the cohort was CMV serostatus. A later analysis found that HLA-associated TCR beta chains were more clonally expanded and had lower generation probabilities than equally common non-associated chains. Because HLA typing was unavailable for some donors at each locus, only the typed subset was used in association tests. According to a later analysis, parvovirus B19, influenza, CMV and Epstein-Barr virus appeared linked to several top co-occurrence clusters. Presence/absence analyses assumed roughly uniform sequencing depth across donors, an assumption that may not hold. A further reported finding was that TCR beta sequences accurately predicted the HLA-A and HLA-B alleles for most subjects in the first cohort. In both the original and validation cohorts, the classifier was reported to diagnose cytomegalovirus status with high specificity and sensitivity. A cluster of highly shared sequence variants was judged likely to be a technical artifact of the sequencing pipeline. Some IMGT-functional V segments, including TRBV6-2 and TRBV6-3, could not be distinguished by the 87-base-pair reads and were therefore excluded.

Library construction relied on the immunoSEQ multiplex PCR assay. For the multiplex PCR, a mixture combining 60 forward primers for TCR Vbeta segments and 13 reverse primers for TCR Jbeta segments was used. The CDR3 region of rearranged TCR beta genes was amplified from genomic DNA with a multiplex PCR assay. Amplified TCR beta libraries were sequenced as 87-base-pair reads on the Illumina HiSeq System. Concerning the study's data processing: Across the 670 or so repertoires, a later analysis counted some 80 million unique TCR beta chains, roughly 11 million of which were shared by at least two donors. Raw reads were error-corrected and collapsed into unique sequences with a nearest-neighbor algorithm that merged closely related sequences to remove PCR and sequencing errors. Alignment of CDR3 sequences to IMGT reference sequences was used to assign V, D and J gene segments. Each retained sequence needed at least a six-nucleotide match to both a V gene segment and a J gene segment. A rearrangement counted as productive if the CDR3 had no stop codons and remained in frame with V and J, and every other rearrangement counted as non-productive. Following IMGT convention, CDR3 was defined as the stretch from the second conserved V-encoded cysteine up to the conserved J-encoded phenylalanine. In an earlier analysis of approximately 590 of the donors, sequences lacking an unambiguous match to a single V gene segment were excluded. An earlier analysis of approximately 590 of the donors called V segments functional above 56.7% productive rearrangements and segregating when the between-donor standard deviation exceeded 5%. To diagnose cytomegalovirus status from the catalog of TCR beta chain sequences, a statistical classification framework was built. V and J gene assignment, in a later analysis, came from comparing TCR nucleotide sequences with IMGT/GENE-DB human TR gene sequences. The TCRdist pipeline was used in a later analysis to assign CDR3 sequences and most-parsimonious VDJ recombination scenarios. In a later analysis, every TCR beta chain was defined by the combination of its CDR3 amino acid sequence and its V-gene family, and reads without a unique V-gene family were dropped. To address suspected cross-contamination and a sequencing artifact, a later analysis removed several hundred highly shared, low-generation-probability nucleotide sequences. In a later analysis, a clonal expansion index for each public chain was calculated from normalized within-repertoire ranks of inferred template counts. In a later analysis, generation probabilities were computed with a VDJ recombination model fitted to out-of-frame rearrangements, and the resulting probabilities were checked against IGoR. In a later analysis, TCR-TCR, TCR-HLA and TCR-CMV co-occurrence was scored with hypergeometric tests, and a repertoire-size bias correction was applied to TCR pairs. In a later analysis, false discovery rates were estimated by permuting HLA or CMV assignments 20 times. A later analysis grouped co-occurring TCRs with DBSCAN, adding TCRdist sequence similarity when clustering within HLA-allele-positive subsets. Repertoires with fewer than 30,000 or more than 120,000 public chains, plus five repertoires with anomalous nucleotide sharing, were excluded from co-occurrence clustering. In TCRdb, the immuneACCESS table is reduced to in-frame sequences with V and J assigned. These tables do not hold every clone; where another copy was compared, an unresolved V gene accounts for under half, and the others remain unexplained. Clone size and V and J calls were adopted from that table, with D and trimming inferred from the DNA. For this sample there are 200,000 or so clones; 84% appear just once. Clones ranked in the top ten supply around 0.26% of the sample.

From the cysteine up to the phenylalanine, the CDR3 has a length of 16 residues. CDR3 DNA is the only sequence kept; it has 48 bases, read in frame from the first base. Trimmed from V: 4 bases; trimmed from J: 2 bases; junction bases lacking a gene match: 8. From the germline V gene (reference sequence), CDR1 is LNHDA and CDR2 is SQIVND. The cohort was made up of roughly 670 healthy bone marrow donors. All cohort members were sampled while nominally healthy, although unrecorded immune exposures were likely present. The donor was CMV seronegative and belonged to the group of around 400 seronegative cohort members. Each donor provided a peripheral blood sample, and peripheral blood mononuclear cells were used for TCR beta sequencing. The Qiagen DNeasy Blood Extraction Kit was used to extract genomic DNA from the blood cell samples. This clone was seen just once. Its binding antigen is unknown. No clone much larger than this one lies a single base away; base qualities are absent.

The source is a boy aged 5-17 years in good health and CMV-seronegative. The source material was PBMCs. Rearrangement joined TRBV19 to TRBJ2-3; the central 8 bases match TRBD2. The DNA reads TGTGCCAGTAGTACCCCAGCGGGAGACTACACAGATACGCAGTATTTT. Translation gives CASSTPAGDYTDTQYF.